This TCR beta chain emerged from a study of Ad26.COV2.S vaccination and SARS-CoV-2 variants. About the research overall: Donor had been placed in the Ad26.COV2.S arm of the COV1001 trial.

Treatment defined: about 20 received Ad26.COV2.S at low or high dose, single or two shots; about five received placebo; per-sample allocation not given. Sampling took place 63 days after the first vaccine or placebo injection. What was given as vaccine was an Ad26 vector encoding Wuhan-strain SARS-CoV-2 spike. TCRdb's copy holds only in-frame clones and misses some; the assay was immunoSEQ multiplex PCR. The table shows around 300,000 clones, with less than 90% occurring only once. Germline lookup yields CDR1 SGHRS and CDR2 YFSETQ. Trimming removed 0 bases at V and 7 bases at J, with 22 bases between. CDR3 size: 18 residues.

The receptor's source is a person aged 18 to 59 who received the Ad26.COV2.S COVID-19 vaccine or a placebo. The chain recombines TRBV5-1 with TRBJ2-2; D is perhaps TRBD2 (6 bases). The material sequenced was peripheral blood, taken in a trial of Ad26.COV2.S vaccine versus placebo. In nucleotides, the CDR3 is TGCGCCAGCAGCTTGGTACGTCGCGGGGAAACGAGTGGCGGGGAGCTGTTTTTT. It codes for CASSLVRRGETSGGELFF. Drawing the rest from reference TRBV5-1 and TRBJ2-2, the complete variable domain is KAGVTQTPRYLIKTRGQQVTLSCSPISGHRSVSWYQQTPGQGLQFLFEYFSETQRNKGNFPGRFSGRQFSNSRSEMNVSTLELGDSALYLCASSLVRRGETSGGELFFGEGSRLTVL.